The present T cell receptor beta chain was sequenced within a study of shared clonotypes between healthy human individuals. V dropped 9 bases and J dropped 3; count of bases not matched to a gene: 6. Germline V gene sequence: CDR1 LNHNV, CDR2 YYDKDF (reference sequence). This CDR3 contains 13 residues. In its sample, this clone was seen once. Its antigen is undetermined. The DNA input per sorted-subset replicate PCR was 200 to 250 ng, corresponding to tens of thousands of T cell genomes. Data came from immunoSEQ multiplex PCR; TCRdb stores just in-frame clones and leaves some out. This table has roughly 380,000 clones, roughly 96% appearing once. Study results and caveats: Owing to a small donor count, the genetic and exposure-history diversity represented was limited.

The sequence derives from a man aged 30 to 39 in good health. The V call is TRBV15, the J call TRBJ2-7, with 9 bases identical to TRBD2. The sample comprised memory CD8+ T cells sorted from blood. The subset denotes: CD45RO+ cells pooled with CCR7-negative TemRA cells. In DNA, the CDR3 is TGTGCCACGCGGGGACTAGCAGACTACGAGCAGTACTTC. Translating gives CATRGLADYEQYF. Together with reference TRBV15 and TRBJ2-7, the CDR3 gives the full variable domain: DAMVIQNPRYQVTQFGKPVTLSCSQTLNHNVMYWYQQKSSQAPKLLFHYYDKDFNNEADTPDNFQSRRPNTSFCFLDIRSPGLGDTAMYLCATRGLADYEQYFGPGTRLTVT.